This T cell receptor beta chain derives from a study of T cell repertoires and HLA-DP antigens. Overall study: Transduced HeLa cells presented HLA-DP to CD4+ T cells.

The CDR3 runs 14 residues. CDR1 SEHNR and CDR2 FQNEAQ come from the germline V gene (reference sequence). V lost 2 bases to trimming and J lost 4 bases, with 11 bases between them. Comments on this clone: As yet, its antigen is unknown.

Method: immunoSEQ multiplex PCR; TCRdb's copy keeps in-frame clones and lacks some. The sample records over 60,000 clones, around 80% being singletons. The TCR sequence derives from a man in his sixties in good health and CMV-seronegative. The rearrangement joins TRBV7-9 to TRBJ1-1; the D is unclear. Source material: CD4+ T cells from PBMCs. CDR3 bases: TGTGCCAGCAGCTTATTGTCTTTGACCACTGAAGCTTTCTTT. As protein: CASSLLSLTTEAFF.